These 12 T cell receptor beta chains came from one sample sequenced in a study of blood T cell repertoires in COVID-19. Sequenced by immunoSEQ multiplex PCR; TCRdb stores in-frame clones only, minus some. The sample has some 100,000 clones, around nine tenths seen once. The sample was peripheral blood. The receptors stem from a man aged 50-59 years with acute or convalescent COVID-19.

The chain joins TRBV27 to TRBJ1-5; tentatively, D is TRBD1 (6 bases). The CDR3 spans 16 residues. V shed 5 bases and J shed 3 bases, with 17 bases lying between them. The V gene's germline CDR1 is MNHEY and CDR2 SMNVEV (reference sequence). This CDR3 is CASSPAIGGVNQPQHF. The CDR3, as DNA: TGTGCCAGCAGTCCCGCAATAGGGGGAGTCAATCAGCCCCAGCATTTT.

This chain connects TRBV24-1 to TRBJ1-2; TRBD1 matches 9 bases. Germline loops: CDR1 KGHDR, CDR2 SFDVKD. V shed 9 bases, J shed 5 bases, and the junction held 6 bases outside the gene matches. This CDR3 spans 13 amino acids. CDR3 residues: CATSTGGGYGYTF. CDR3 nucleotide sequence: TGTGCCACCTCAACAGGGGGCGGTTATGGCTACACCTTC.

In the case of this clone: The sample has other DNA sequences that encode this CDR3 too. This chain uses TRBV6-6 with TRBJ2-7, with D possibly being TRBD2 (5 bases). Germline loops: CDR1 MNHNY, CDR2 SVGAGI (reference sequence). The CDR3 runs 15 residues. Trimming stripped 0 bases from V and 0 bases from J, with 9 bases between. The CDR3 DNA reads as TGTGCCAGCAGTTACTCGGCGGGCGGCTCCTACGAGCAGTACTTC. Amino acid sequence: CASSYSAGGSYEQYF.

In this sample, this clone turned up once. The chain combines TRBV5-4 with TRBJ1-2, with 9 bases fitting TRBD1. Trimming at V came to 4 bases and at J to 1 base, leaving 2 bases not matched to a gene. Germline V CDR1 and CDR2: SGHNT, YYREEE (reference sequence). The CDR3 covers 14 residues. The DNA of the CDR3 is TGTGCCAGCAGCCGGGACAGGGTTAACTATGGCTACACCTTC. Translated, it gives CASSRDRVNYGYTF.

This clone was observed a single time. The chain carries TRBV23-1 and TRBJ1-2, with 9 bases identical to TRBD1. TRBV23-1 is an open reading frame, and its role is uncertain. V gave up 6 bases and J gave up 8 bases; unmatched junction bases: 10. The CDR3 extends over 14 amino acids. In DNA, the CDR3 is TGCGCCAGCAGCGTCACAGGGGGCGGGCGAGGCTACACCTTC. Its protein is CASSVTGGGRGYTF.

The V gene is TRBV4-1, the J gene TRBJ2-3; 9 nucleotides match TRBD2. This CDR3 has 18 amino acids. Losses at the gene ends were 5 bases for V and 4 bases for J; bases not matched to a gene: 16. In germline, CDR1 is MGHRA, CDR2 YSYEKL. CDR3 nucleotide sequence: TGCGCCAGCAGCGGAAGCCGGCTAGCGGGGCCCCGCTCAGATACGCAGTATTTT. Protein product: CASSGSRLAGPRSDTQYF.

The chain links TRBV7-3 to TRBJ2-3, with 10 bases fitting TRBD2. The CDR3 runs to 15 residues. Germline assignment: CDR1 SGHTA and CDR2 FQGTGA. V lost 5 bases and J lost 4; bases outside the gene matches: 6. CDR3 in amino acids: CASSRLAGDADTQYF. CDR3 nucleotides: TGTGCCAGCAGCCGCCTAGCGGGAGACGCAGATACGCAGTATTTT.

The chain employs TRBV7-9 and TRBJ1-1, with TRBD1 identical over 8 bases. The germline V gene encodes CDR1 SEHNR and CDR2 FQNEAQ (reference sequence). Trimming cost V 5 bases and J 8 bases; bases outside gene matches: 13. The CDR3 spans 15 residues. The CDR3 loop reads CASSLGQATGGEAFF. The CDR3, as DNA: TGTGCCAGCAGCCTCGGACAGGCCACAGGGGGGGAAGCTTTCTTT. The variable domain in full, with the rest retrieved from reference TRBV7-9 and TRBJ1-1, is DTGVSQNPRHKITKRGQNVTFRCDPISEHNRLYWYRQTLGQGPEFLTYFQNEAQLEKSRLLSDRFSAERPKGSFSTLEIQRTEQGDSAMYLCASSLGQATGGEAFFGQGTRLTVV.

The rearrangement links TRBV7-6 to TRBJ2-7, with TRBD1 matching 8 bases. Germline V lookup: CDR1 SGHVS, CDR2 FNYEAQ. This CDR3 spans 12 amino acids. V dropped 5 bases and J dropped 6; count of bases not matched to a gene: 3. Written as DNA, the CDR3 is TGTGCCAGCAGCCTACAGGGGGGCGAGCAGTACTTC. It codes for CASSLQGGEQYF.

The chain links TRBV9 to TRBJ2-1, with 8 bases lining up with TRBD2. Per the germline V gene, CDR1 is SGDLS and CDR2 is YYNGEE. The CDR3 length is 17 residues. J lost 4 bases, V lost 4 bases, and 13 bases had no gene match. The CDR3 region is CASSPRLAAGGYNEQFF. The CDR3 DNA follows: TGTGCCAGCAGCCCCAGGTTAGCCGCGGGAGGTTACAATGAGCAGTTCTTC.

The chain links TRBV28 to TRBJ1-6, with D possibly being TRBD1 (6 bases). CDR3 length: 14 residues. Trimming removed 3 bases at V and 7 bases at J, with 10 bases between. Germline CDR1 MDHEN, CDR2 SYDVKM. The CDR3 loop is CASSLAGANSPLHF. For the CDR3, the DNA is TGTGCCAGCAGTTTGGCAGGGGCCAATTCACCCCTCCACTTT.

The chain combines TRBV6-5 with TRBJ1-1; possibly TRBD1 for D (5 bases). This CDR3 has 13 residues. Trimming took 2 bases from V and 6 from J, leaving 10 bases between them. Per germline, CDR1 MNHEY and CDR2 SVGAGI. The CDR3 DNA reads TGTGCCAGCAGTTACCTCGGGGGAGCTGAAGCTTTCTTT. This encodes CASSYLGGAEAFF.